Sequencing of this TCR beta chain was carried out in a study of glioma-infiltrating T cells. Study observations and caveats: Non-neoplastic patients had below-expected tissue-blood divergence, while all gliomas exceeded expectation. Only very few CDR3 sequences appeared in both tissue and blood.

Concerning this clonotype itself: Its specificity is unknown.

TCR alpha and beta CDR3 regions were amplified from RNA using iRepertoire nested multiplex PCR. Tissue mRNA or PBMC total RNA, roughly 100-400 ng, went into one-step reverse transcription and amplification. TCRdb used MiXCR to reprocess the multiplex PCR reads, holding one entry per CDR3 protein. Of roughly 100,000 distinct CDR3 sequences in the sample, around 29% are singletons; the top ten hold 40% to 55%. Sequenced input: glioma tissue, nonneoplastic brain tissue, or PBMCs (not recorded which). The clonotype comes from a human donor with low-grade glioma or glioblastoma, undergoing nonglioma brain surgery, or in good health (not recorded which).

In DNA form, the CDR3 reads TGTGCCACCAAGGCAGGGGTGGGACAGCCCCAGCATTTT. It codes for CATKAGVGQPQHF. The chain uses TRBV12-3 or TRBV12-4 and TRBJ1-5; D possibly corresponds to TRBD1 (6 bases). CDR3 size: 13 residues. The V end lost 10 bases, the J end lost 7 bases, and 17 bases lay between the germline ends.